The present T cell receptor (beta chain) was sequenced within a study of blood T cell repertoires in COVID-19. Overall study: Samples of COVID-19 (acute and convalescent) were obtained from the United States, Italy and Spain.

Per the original data handling: Researchers report that nucleated cell counts were estimated from reference gene primer amplification. The repertoire was sequenced with immunoSEQ multiplex PCR; TCRdb's copy has only in-frame clones and lacks some. The DNA gave D and trimming, while V, J and clone size come from that table. The repertoire consists of 170,000 or so clones, with approximately 80% occurring once and the leading ten covering 6.5% to 8.5%. Seattle-derived patients entered the study during active infection and were followed longitudinally. Germline assignment: CDR1 MNHEY and CDR2 SVGAGI. The CDR3 has 14 residues. V shed 8 bases and J 6 bases; nucleotides not matched to a gene: 9.

The specimen sequenced was peripheral blood. The origin of this receptor is a woman in her forties with COVID-19, enrolled during active disease. The genes are TRBV6-5 and TRBJ2-1; 8 positions match TRBD1. The CDR3 loop is CASCLQGAGNEQFF. The CDR3 nucleotides read TGTGCCAGCTGCTTGCAGGGGGCAGGCAATGAGCAGTTCTTC.